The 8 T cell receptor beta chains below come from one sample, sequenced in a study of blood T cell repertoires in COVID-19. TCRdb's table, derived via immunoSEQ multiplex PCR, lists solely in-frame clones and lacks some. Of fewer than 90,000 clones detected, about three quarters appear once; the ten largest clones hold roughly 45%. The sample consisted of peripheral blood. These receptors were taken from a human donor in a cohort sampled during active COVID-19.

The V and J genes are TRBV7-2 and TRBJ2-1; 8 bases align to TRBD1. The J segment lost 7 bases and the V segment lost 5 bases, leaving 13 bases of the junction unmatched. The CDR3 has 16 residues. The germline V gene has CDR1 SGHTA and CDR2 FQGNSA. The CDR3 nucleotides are TGTGCCAGCAGCCCCGGACAGGGTTTGGTTGGAAATGAGCAGTTCTTC. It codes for CASSPGQGLVGNEQFF.

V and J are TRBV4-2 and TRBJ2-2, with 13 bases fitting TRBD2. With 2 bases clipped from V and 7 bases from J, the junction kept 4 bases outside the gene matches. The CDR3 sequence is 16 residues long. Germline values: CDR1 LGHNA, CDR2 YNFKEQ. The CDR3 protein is CASSQTSGRAGGELFF. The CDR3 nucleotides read TGTGCCAGCAGCCAAACTAGCGGGAGGGCCGGCGGGGAGCTGTTTTTT.

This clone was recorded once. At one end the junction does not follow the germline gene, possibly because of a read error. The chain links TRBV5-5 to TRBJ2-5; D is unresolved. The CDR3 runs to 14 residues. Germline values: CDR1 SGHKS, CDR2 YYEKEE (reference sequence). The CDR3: CASSLSPPQATQYF. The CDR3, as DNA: TGTGCCAGCAGCTTGTCGCCCCCCCAAGCGACCCAGTACTTC. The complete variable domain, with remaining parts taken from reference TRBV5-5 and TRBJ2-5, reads DAGVTQSPTHLIKTRGQQVTLRCSPISGHKSVSWYQQVLGQGPQFIFQYYEKEERGRGNFPDRFSARQFPNYSSELNVNALLLGDSALYLCASSLSPPQATQYFGPGTRLLVL.

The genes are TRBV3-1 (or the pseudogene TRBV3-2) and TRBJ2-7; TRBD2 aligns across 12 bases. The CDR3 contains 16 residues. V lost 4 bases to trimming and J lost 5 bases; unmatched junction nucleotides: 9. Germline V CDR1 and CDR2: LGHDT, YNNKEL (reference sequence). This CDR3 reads CASSLPRLAGVNEQYF. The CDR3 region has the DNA TGTGCCAGCAGCCTTCCTAGACTAGCGGGAGTAAACGAGCAGTACTTC.

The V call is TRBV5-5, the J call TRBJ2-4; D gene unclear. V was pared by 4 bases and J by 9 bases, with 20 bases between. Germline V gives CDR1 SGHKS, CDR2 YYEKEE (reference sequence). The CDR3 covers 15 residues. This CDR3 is CASSPTAPGLSIQYF. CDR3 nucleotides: TGTGCCAGCAGCCCTACTGCGCCAGGTTTAAGCATTCAGTACTTC. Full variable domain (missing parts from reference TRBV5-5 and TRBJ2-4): DAGVTQSPTHLIKTRGQQVTLRCSPISGHKSVSWYQQVLGQGPQFIFQYYEKEERGRGNFPDRFSARQFPNYSSELNVNALLLGDSALYLCASSPTAPGLSIQYFGAGTRLSVL.

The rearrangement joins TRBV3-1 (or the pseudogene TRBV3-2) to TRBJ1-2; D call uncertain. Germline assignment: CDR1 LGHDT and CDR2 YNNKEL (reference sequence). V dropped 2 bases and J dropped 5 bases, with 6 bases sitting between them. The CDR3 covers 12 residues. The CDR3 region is CASSQSVYGYTF. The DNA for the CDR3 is TGTGCCAGCAGCCAATCCGTTTATGGCTACACCTTC.

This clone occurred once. As DNA, the CDR3 is TGCAGTGCTAGTTCAGGTACCTACGAGCAGTACTTC. It encodes CSASSGTYEQYF. The chain is built from TRBV20-1 and TRBJ2-7; D is undetermined. Trimming pared 3 bases from V and 2 bases from J, leaving 8 bases between. The CDR3 is made up of 12 amino acids. Germline V gene lookup returns CDR1 DFQATT and CDR2 SNEGSKA (reference sequence).

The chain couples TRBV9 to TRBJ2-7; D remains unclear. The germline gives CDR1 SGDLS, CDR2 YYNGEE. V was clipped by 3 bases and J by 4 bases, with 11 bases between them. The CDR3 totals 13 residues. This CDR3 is CASSETPGYEQYF. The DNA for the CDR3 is TGTGCCAGCAGCGAGACCCCAGGATACGAGCAGTACTTC.